This T cell receptor beta chain derives from a study of cytomegalovirus exposure and HLA in healthy donors. PCR used 60 Vbeta primers and 13 Jbeta primers. Only in-frame clones appear in the TCRdb table, and some are missing; sequencing was by immunoSEQ multiplex PCR. The sample holds about 130,000 clones. The CDR3 totals 15 residues. The V gene lost 3 bases and the J gene lost 1 base, with 13 bases spanning the gap. CDR1 is SGDLS, CDR2 YYNGEE, per germline. This sequence joins TRBV9 and TRBJ1-1; tentative D call: TRBD1 (5 bases). This TCR was recovered from an older woman in good health and CMV-seronegative. Sequencing input: PBMCs. The CDR3 is CASSEGLSGNTEAFF. The CDR3 DNA sequence: TGTGCCAGCAGCGAGGGACTTTCTGGGAACACTGAAGCTTTCTTT.